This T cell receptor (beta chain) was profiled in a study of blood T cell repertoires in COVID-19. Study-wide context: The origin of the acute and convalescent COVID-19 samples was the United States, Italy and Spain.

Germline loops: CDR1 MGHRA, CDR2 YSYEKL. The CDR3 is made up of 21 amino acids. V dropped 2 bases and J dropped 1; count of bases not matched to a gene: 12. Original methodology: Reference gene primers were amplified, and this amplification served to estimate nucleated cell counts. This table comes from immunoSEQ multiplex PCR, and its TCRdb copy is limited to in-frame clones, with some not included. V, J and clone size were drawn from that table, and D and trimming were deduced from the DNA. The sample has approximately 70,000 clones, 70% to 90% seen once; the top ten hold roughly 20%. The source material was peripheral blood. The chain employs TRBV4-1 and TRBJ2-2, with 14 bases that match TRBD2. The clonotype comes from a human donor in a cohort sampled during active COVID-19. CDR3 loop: CASSQLTARLAGGWNTGELFF. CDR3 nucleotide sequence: TGCGCCAGCAGCCAATTAACGGCGAGACTAGCGGGAGGGTGGAACACCGGGGAGCTGTTTTTT.